Described below is a single TCR beta chain sequence and its context. Its target is not known. CDR1 and CDR2 from the germline V gene are SGHRS and YFSETQ. This CDR3 has 16 amino acids. V shed 0 bases and J shed 8 bases, with 20 bases lying between them. The entry originates in a study of beta chain features in type 1 diabetes. Study conclusions and caveats: Type 1 diabetes patients had moderately but significantly shorter TCRB CDR3s in all four CD4+ subsets. Cells that show high TCR expression could be over-represented by cDNA sequencing.

Expressed TCRB transcripts were sequenced because the entire RNA isolate underwent reverse transcription. Each sample of naive, central memory or regulatory T cells had, on average, about 3.6 million reads. Generated by immunoSEQ multiplex PCR, the TCRdb table keeps only in-frame clones and is missing some. This table holds roughly 150,000 clones, 10% found once. This clonotype was obtained from a man younger than 40 with type 1 diabetes. Sequenced: central memory CD4+ T cells from blood. V usage is TRBV5-1 and J usage is TRBJ1-1; perhaps TRBD1 as D (5 bases). Here the CDR3 DNA reads TGCGCCAGCAGCTTGGCCGGAGTGGCAGGGCAGGCGGAAGCTTTCTTT. This gives the protein CASSLAGVAGQAEAFF.